This T cell receptor beta chain was recorded in a study of blood T cell repertoires in COVID-19 (dated by TCRdb to 2020 to 2022). With respect to the entire study: Collaborator samples came from the United States, Italy and Spain and covered acute and convalescent phases of COVID-19. The repertoires were released in a freely available public database intended as a resource for research on the immune response to SARS-CoV-2. The prospective study material was composed of cDNA or gDNA derived from T cells, B-cell-depleted T cells, or PBMCs. Deeply sampled blood TCRbeta repertoires from subjects exposed to, actively infected with, or recovered from COVID-19 were included in the dataset. Sample metadata almost always included a de-identified subject ID, COVID-19 status, age in years and sex. The samples were drawn from two sources: the first 160 participants of the ongoing ImmuneRACE study, and 1,200 or so subjects contributed by 6 global collaborators. HLA class I and class II types, where available, came from metadata supplied by the sample provider rather than from assay-based typing.

For this clone: Its specific antigen is unknown. Nothing much larger sits one base from this clone, and base qualities are not available.

V and J lose 0 bases and 5 bases, and a span of 8 bases separates them. CDR1 SGHNT and CDR2 YYREEE were looked up in the germline V gene (reference sequence). The CDR3, cysteine through phenylalanine, is 13 amino acids long. The DNA shown is the 39-base CDR3, in frame from base 1. TCRbeta CDR3 regions were amplified from genomic DNA using the immunoSEQ Assay, a bias-controlled multiplex PCR. Per the original workflow: Nucleated cell counts per sample were estimated from amplification of reference gene primers within the assay. Sequence reads were collapsed and filtered to measure the absolute abundance of every unique TCRbeta CDR3 rearrangement. For each sample, productive Simpson clonality was calculated by taking the square root of Simpson's diversity index across productive rearrangements. TCRdb holds this immuneACCESS table with in-frame rearrangements only. Some clones are missing; in checked studies, unresolved V genes explain under half, and the rest has no known cause. The V and J calls and clone size are taken from that table; D and trimming were inferred from the DNA. Across this sample there are a few hundred thousand clones, with 80% to 90% seen only once. About 9.8% of the sample is taken by the ten largest.

Enrolling through a virtual design, the prospective study's participants ranged in age from roughly 18 to 95 years and lived across about two dozen United States geographic areas. In the prospective study, participants were assigned to cohorts based on the clinical history participants reported in a screening survey and a study questionnaire. Recovered participants in ImmuneRACE Cohort 3 were defined as having two consecutive negative NP/OP PCR tests, clearance from a healthcare professional, or resolution of symptoms. Each participant in the prospective study had whole blood, serum and a nasopharyngeal or oropharyngeal swab collected by mobile phlebotomists. Additional blood draws and questionnaires over an approximately 2-month period could optionally be provided by prospective study participants. Before DNA extraction, prospective study blood samples were shipped either frozen or at room temperature.

Beyond this particular receptor, the publication reports: The amount of clinical and demographic metadata varied by source and participant and was provided uncurated.

The chain is encoded by TRBV5-4 joined to TRBJ2-5; TRBD2 might be the D gene, on 5 matching bases. This TCR was recovered from a young woman who had recovered from COVID-19. Sequences were obtained from PBMCs or T cells enriched from blood (not recorded which). The nucleotide sequence reads TGTGCCAGCAGCTTGGTAGCGCGGGAGACCCAGTACTTC. The resulting protein is CASSLVARETQYF.